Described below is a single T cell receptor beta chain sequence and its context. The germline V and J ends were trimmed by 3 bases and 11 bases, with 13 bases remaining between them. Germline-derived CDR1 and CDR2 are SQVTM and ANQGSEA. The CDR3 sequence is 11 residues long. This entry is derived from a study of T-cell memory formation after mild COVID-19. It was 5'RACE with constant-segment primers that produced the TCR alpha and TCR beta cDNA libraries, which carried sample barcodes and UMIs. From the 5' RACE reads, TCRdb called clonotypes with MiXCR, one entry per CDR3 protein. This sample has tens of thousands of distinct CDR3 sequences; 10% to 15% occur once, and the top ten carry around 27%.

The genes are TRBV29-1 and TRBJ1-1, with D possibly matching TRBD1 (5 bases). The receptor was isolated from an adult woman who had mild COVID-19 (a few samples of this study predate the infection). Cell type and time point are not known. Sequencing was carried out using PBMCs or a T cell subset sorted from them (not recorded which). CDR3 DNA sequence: TGCAGCGTTGATCCAGGGTGGCCGGCTTTCTTT. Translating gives CSVDPGWPAFF.